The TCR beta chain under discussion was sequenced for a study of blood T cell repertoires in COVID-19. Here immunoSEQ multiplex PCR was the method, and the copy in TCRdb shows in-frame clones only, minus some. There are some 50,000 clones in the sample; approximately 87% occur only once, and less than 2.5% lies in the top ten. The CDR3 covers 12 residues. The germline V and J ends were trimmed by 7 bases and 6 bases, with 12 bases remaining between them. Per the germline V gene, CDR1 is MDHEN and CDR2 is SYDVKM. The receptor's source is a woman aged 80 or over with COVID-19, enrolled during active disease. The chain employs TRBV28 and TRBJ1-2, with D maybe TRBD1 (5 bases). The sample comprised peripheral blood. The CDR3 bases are TGTGCCAGCATCGGGGGATCGGATGGCTACACCTTC. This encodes CASIGGSDGYTF.